This T cell receptor (beta chain) originates from a study of identical twins. This clonotype came up many times. Its antigen is still unknown. Template switching (which added a universal primer site) was used, and cDNA carried unique molecular identifiers. TCRdb ran MiXCR on the 5' RACE reads and lists one entry per CDR3 protein. The sample gives some 330,000 distinct CDR3 sequences, roughly 9% of which show up once; approximately 8.9% is in the top ten. Findings and limits, study-wide: Insertion counts were lower in abundant cord blood beta clonotypes, a trend that memory repertoires did not show.

The sequenced sample consisted of naive T cells sorted from blood. The receptor's source is a woman aged 50 to 60 in good health.

CDR3 region: CASGTPYEQYF. The CDR3 bases are TGTGCTAGTGGCACCCCCTACGAGCAGTACTTC. The chain combines TRBV12-5 with TRBJ2-7, with no clear D. Germline V lookup: CDR1 LGHNT, CDR2 FRNRAP. V lost 6 bases, J lost 2 bases, and 5 bases lay in between. CDR3 length: 11 amino acids.